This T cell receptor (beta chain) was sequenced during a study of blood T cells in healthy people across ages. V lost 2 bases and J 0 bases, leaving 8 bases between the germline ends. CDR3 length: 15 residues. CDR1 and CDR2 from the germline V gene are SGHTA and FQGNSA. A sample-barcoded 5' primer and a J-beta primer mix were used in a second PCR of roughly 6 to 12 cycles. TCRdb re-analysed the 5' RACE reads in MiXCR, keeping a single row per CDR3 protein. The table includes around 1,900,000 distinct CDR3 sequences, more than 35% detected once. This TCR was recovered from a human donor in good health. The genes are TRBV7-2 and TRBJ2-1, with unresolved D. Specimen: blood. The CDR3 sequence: CASSLIPVSYNEQFF. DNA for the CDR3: TGTGCCAGCAGCTTAATCCCGGTCTCCTACAATGAGCAGTTCTTC.